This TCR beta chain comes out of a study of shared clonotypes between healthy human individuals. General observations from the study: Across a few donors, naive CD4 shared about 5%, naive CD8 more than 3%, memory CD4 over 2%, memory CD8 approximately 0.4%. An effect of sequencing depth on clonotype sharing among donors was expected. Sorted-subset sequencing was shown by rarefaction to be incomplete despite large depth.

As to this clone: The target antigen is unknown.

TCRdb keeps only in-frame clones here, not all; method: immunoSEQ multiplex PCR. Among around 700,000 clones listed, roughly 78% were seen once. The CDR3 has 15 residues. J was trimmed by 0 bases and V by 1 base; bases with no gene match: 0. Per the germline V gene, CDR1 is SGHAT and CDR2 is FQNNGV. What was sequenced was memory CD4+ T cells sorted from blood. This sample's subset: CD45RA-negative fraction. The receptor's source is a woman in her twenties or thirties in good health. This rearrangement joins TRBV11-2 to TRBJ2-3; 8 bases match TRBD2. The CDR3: CASSLAGGSTDTQYF. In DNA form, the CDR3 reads TGTGCCAGCAGCTTAGCGGGAGGGAGCACAGATACGCAGTATTTT.